Shown below are 18 T cell receptor beta chains from a single sample sequenced in a study of cytomegalovirus exposure and HLA in healthy donors. 60 Vbeta and 13 Jbeta primers were used in PCR. Repertoires were generated with immunoSEQ multiplex PCR, while TCRdb's copy carries only in-frame clones and drops some. The sample shows about 150,000 clones, approximately 79% of them seen only once. The sequenced sample consisted of PBMCs. The source is a woman aged 45-65 years in good health and CMV-seropositive.

Note on this clone: A read error may produce the germline difference seen at one junction end. The rearrangement uses TRBV7-7 and TRBJ2-2; 8 bases are shared with TRBD1. CDR3 length: 15 residues. Germline V lookup: CDR1 SSHAT, CDR2 FNYEAQ (reference sequence). CDR3 coding DNA: TGTGCTAGCAGCTTAGACAGGGGGAACACCGGGGAGCTGTTTTTT. Translated, it gives CASSLDRGNTGELFF. The full variable domain, completed using reference TRBV7-7 and TRBJ2-2, is GAGVSQSPRYKVTKRGQDVTLRCDPISSHATLYWYQQALGQGPEFLTYFNYEAQPDKSGLPSDRFSAERPEGSISTLTIQRTEQRDSAMYRCASSLDRGNTGELFFGEGSRLTVL.

This rearrangement joins TRBV27 to TRBJ2-1; the D is unclear. V lost 10 bases and J lost 5, with 9 bases in between. Germline V CDR1 and CDR2: MNHEY, SMNVEV (reference sequence). The CDR3 runs to 11 residues. For the CDR3, the DNA is TGTGCCACCAAGAGAGACAATGAGCAGTTCTTC. Amino acids: CATKRDNEQFF.

The V call is TRBV7-9, the J call TRBJ2-7; a weak D match, TRBD1 (7 bases). Trimming took 5 bases from V and 3 from J, leaving 14 bases between them. Germline CDR1 SEHNR, CDR2 FQNEAQ (reference sequence). The CDR3 contains 14 residues. CDR3 in DNA: TGTGCCAGCAGCCGCGGGGACAGAGACTACGAGCAGTACTTC. It is translated as CASSRGDRDYEQYF.

The rearrangement uses TRBV5-4 and TRBJ1-2; D uncertain. Deletions cut 4 bases from V and 6 bases from J, with 7 bases between. This CDR3 is 11 amino acids long. The germline V gene encodes CDR1 SGHNT and CDR2 YYREEE (reference sequence). The CDR3 protein is CASSRDNGYTF. CDR3 nucleotide sequence: TGTGCCAGCAGCCGCGACAATGGCTACACCTTC.

The V call is TRBV19, the J call TRBJ2-2; TRBD1 matches at 9 bases. Germline CDR1 is LNHDA and CDR2 is SQIVND (reference sequence). CDR3 length equals 15 residues. The junction had 6 bases not matched to a gene; V was cut back by 6 bases and J by 4 bases. The CDR3 DNA reads TGTGCCAGTAGCAGGGACAGGGAATTCACCGGGGAGCTGTTTTTT. Amino acids: CASSRDREFTGELFF.

The chain is built from TRBV10-3 and TRBJ2-6, with 8 nucleotides matching TRBD2. Germline V gene sequence: CDR1 ENHRY, CDR2 SYGVKD. J lost 2 bases, V lost 10 bases, and 16 bases had no gene match. This CDR3 has 18 amino acids. The DNA of the CDR3 is TGTGCCACCAGAGCCTCGGGGGGGGGCGCGACTGGGGCCAACGTCCTGACTTTC. It specifies CATRASGGGATGANVLTF.

The chain links TRBV11-2 to TRBJ1-6; D call uncertain. CDR3 length equals 13 residues. Trimming removed 3 bases at V and 7 bases at J, with 7 bases between. Germline V gene sequence: CDR1 SGHAT, CDR2 FQNNGV. The CDR3 coding sequence is TGTGCCAGCAGCTTTACAGAGAATTCACCCCTCCACTTT. Protein: CASSFTENSPLHF.

V and J are TRBV6-5 and TRBJ2-3; weak D call: TRBD2 (6 bases). Per germline, CDR1 MNHEY and CDR2 SVGAGI. The CDR3 consists of 11 residues. V dropped 9 bases and J dropped 3 bases, with 7 bases sitting between them. This chain's CDR3 is CASGLTDTQYF. The CDR3 DNA reads as TGTGCCAGTGGACTAACAGATACGCAGTATTTT.

In its sample, this clone was seen a few times. The gene calls are TRBV12-5 and TRBJ1-3; D remains ambiguous. The CDR3 is made up of 16 amino acids. Between the trimmed V and J ends, which lost 5 bases and 7 bases, there was a span of 21 bases. The V gene's germline CDR1 is LGHNT and CDR2 FRNRAP. This CDR3 reads CASGPGLRNRGNTIYF. CDR3 nucleotides: TGTGCTAGTGGTCCCGGACTTCGAAATCGTGGGAACACCATATATTTT. The whole variable domain, remainder taken from reference TRBV12-5 and TRBJ1-3, is DARVTQTPRHKVTEMGQEVTMRCQPILGHNTVFWYRQTMMQGLELLAYFRNRAPLDDSGMPKDRFSAEMPDATLATLKIQPSEPRDSAVYFCASGPGLRNRGNTIYFGEGSWLTVV.

V is TRBV10-2 and J is TRBJ2-7; 9 bases agree with TRBD2. Germline loops: CDR1 WSHSY, CDR2 SAAADI. Unmatched junction bases numbered 3, after V lost 6 bases and J lost 0 bases. This CDR3 contains 14 residues. CDR3 nucleotides: TGCGCCAGCAGGCCAGCGGGGGGCTCCTACGAGCAGTACTTC. This codes for CASRPAGGSYEQYF.

The chain recombines TRBV5-5 with TRBJ1-2, with D maybe TRBD1 (5 bases). Per the germline V gene, CDR1 is SGHKS and CDR2 is YYEKEE (reference sequence). Trimming took 4 bases from V and 4 from J, leaving 17 bases between them. The CDR3 has 15 amino acids. For the CDR3, the DNA is TGTGCCAGCAGCCGGGGGGGTGACAGCAGCTATGGCTACACCTTC. Residues: CASSRGGDSSYGYTF.

This chain joins TRBV12-2 and TRBJ2-4; the table's D call TRBD1 went unverified against the DNA. TRBV12-2 is marked as a pseudogene. The CDR3 covers 19 residues. The CDR3: CASRQLKGTGDASLRVQYF. The DNA for the CDR3 is TGTGCAAGTCGCCAACTGAAAGGGACAGGGGACGCCTCCCTCAGGGTTCAGTACTTC.

The rearrangement joins TRBV5-1 to TRBJ2-5, with D maybe TRBD2 (5 bases). Germline values: CDR1 SGHRS, CDR2 YFSETQ. V was cut by 0 bases and J by 2 bases, with 14 bases left in between. The CDR3 covers 16 residues. The CDR3 here is CASSLGPGRGQETQYF. CDR3 nucleotides: TGCGCCAGCAGCTTGGGTCCCGGACGGGGACAAGAGACCCAGTACTTC.

J is TRBJ2-7 and V is TRBV5-1; the match to TRBD1 covers 9 bases. CDR1 is SGHRS and CDR2 is YFSETQ in the germline V gene. V trimming: 0 bases; J trimming: 4 bases; junction bases outside the gene matches: 5. There are 15 residues in the CDR3. The CDR3 DNA reads TGCGCCAGCAGCTTGGGACAGGGGGTGAAATACGAGCAGTACTTC. Its protein is CASSLGQGVKYEQYF.

This chain connects TRBV11-2 to TRBJ2-2; 11 bases align to TRBD2. The CDR3 runs to 16 residues. The ends lost 3 bases at V and 4 bases at J; junction bases unmatched: 4. Germline CDR1 is SGHAT and CDR2 is FQNNGV. The CDR3 here is CASSFYSGGATGELFF. The CDR3 nucleotides read TGTGCCAGCAGCTTCTATAGCGGGGGGGCCACCGGGGAGCTGTTTTTT.

The rearrangement joins TRBV27 to TRBJ2-2; TRBD2 matches 12 bases. Germline V CDR1 and CDR2: MNHEY, SMNVEV (reference sequence). This CDR3 contains 16 residues. Trimming took 6 bases from V and 6 from J; bases not matched to a gene: 8. The CDR3 sequence: CASRSSGGATPGELFF. CDR3 sequence (DNA): TGTGCCAGCAGGTCTAGCGGGGGGGCCACCCCCGGGGAGCTGTTTTTT.

The rearrangement links TRBV7-9 to TRBJ2-3, with TRBD1 matching over 11 bases. With 6 bases clipped from V and 3 bases from J, the junction kept 5 bases outside the gene matches. Germline V lookup: CDR1 SEHNR, CDR2 FQNEAQ (reference sequence). This CDR3 is 15 amino acids long. The CDR3 sequence: CASRLGQGGTDTQYF. For the CDR3, the DNA is TGTGCCAGCAGGCTGGGACAGGGGGGGACAGATACGCAGTATTTT.

A few counts support this clone. The chain has TRBV18 and TRBJ1-2; D not resolved. Per germline, CDR1 KGHSH and CDR2 LQKENI. Trimming took 2 bases from V and 8 from J, leaving 6 bases between them. The CDR3 has 11 amino acids. The CDR3 reads CASSPGEGYTF. The CDR3, as DNA: TGTGCCAGCTCACCAGGGGAGGGCTACACCTTC.